This T cell receptor (beta chain) comes out of a study of cytomegalovirus exposure and HLA in healthy donors. CDR3 length: 12 residues. Germline lookup yields CDR1 SGHDN and CDR2 FVKESK. Between the trimmed V and J ends, which lost 0 bases and 3 bases, there was a span of 3 bases. Overall study results and limits: Later analysis associated a missense DCLRE1C variant with TCR beta V- and J-gene trimming. Later analysis placed DRB1 highest and HLA-C lowest in TCR association rates, which differed by HLA locus.

Primers for the PCR totalled 60 Vbeta and 13 Jbeta. In the original processing: Per a later analysis, the number of unique TCR beta chains was about 80 million, of which about 10 million were shared. The protocol was immunoSEQ multiplex PCR, while the TCRdb copy is restricted to in-frame clones and leaves out a portion. V and J calls plus clone size are reproduced from that table; the DNA served to infer D and trimming. This table holds some 90,000 clones, around 79% found once. In the case of this clone: Its antigen is currently unknown.

This clonotype originated in a woman in her sixties or seventies in good health and CMV-seropositive. The gene calls are TRBV14 and TRBJ2-7, with D unresolved. The sample consisted of PBMCs. The CDR3 loop is CASSQDYYEQYF. CDR3 sequence (DNA): TGTGCCAGCAGCCAAGATTACTACGAGCAGTACTTC.